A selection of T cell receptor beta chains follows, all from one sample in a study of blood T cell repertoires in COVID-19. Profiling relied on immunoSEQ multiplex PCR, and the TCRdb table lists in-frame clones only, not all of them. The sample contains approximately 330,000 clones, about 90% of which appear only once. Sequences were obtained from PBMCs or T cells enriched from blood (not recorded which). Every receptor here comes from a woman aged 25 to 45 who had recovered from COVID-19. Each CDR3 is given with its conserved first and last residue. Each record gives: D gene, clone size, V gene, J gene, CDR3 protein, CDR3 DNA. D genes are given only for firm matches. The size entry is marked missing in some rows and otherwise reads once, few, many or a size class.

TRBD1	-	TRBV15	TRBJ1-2	CATKPGQGPYGYTF	TGTGCCACTAAACCGGGACAGGGCCCCTATGGCTACACCTTC
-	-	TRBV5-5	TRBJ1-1	CASSLTGLESANTEAFF	TGTGCCAGCAGCTTGACGGGGTTGGAGTCGGCGAACACTGAAGCTTTCTTT
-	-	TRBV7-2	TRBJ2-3	CASSLDYAGAAIDTQYF	TGTGCCAGCAGCTTAGACTATGCGGGGGCGGCAATAGATACGCAGTATTTT
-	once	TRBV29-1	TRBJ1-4	CSVVALNEKLFF	TGCAGCGTAGTAGCGCTTAATGAAAAACTGTTTTTT
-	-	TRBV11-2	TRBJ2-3	CASSLMRITDTQYF	TGTGCCAGCAGCTTAATGCGGATCACAGATACGCAGTATTTT
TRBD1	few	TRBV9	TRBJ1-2	CASSVVPSEGAYGYTF	TGTGCCAGCAGCGTAGTTCCCTCAGAGGGGGCTTATGGCTACACCTTC
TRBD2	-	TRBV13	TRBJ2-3	CASSSGVLAGGADTQYF	TGTGCCAGCAGCTCAGGGGTTTTAGCGGGAGGGGCAGATACGCAGTATTTT
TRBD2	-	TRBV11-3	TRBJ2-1	CASSLEAGGLSRRQFF	TGTGCCAGCAGCTTAGAGGCGGGAGGGCTGTCACGTAGGCAGTTCTTC
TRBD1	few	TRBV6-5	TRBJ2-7	CASSKGQTYEQYF	TGTGCCAGCAGCAAGGGACAGACCTACGAGCAGTACTTC
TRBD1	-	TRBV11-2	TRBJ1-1	CASSRYSIRRDRRNTEAFF	TGTGCCAGCAGCCGATACTCAATCCGTCGGGACAGGAGAAACACTGAAGCTTTCTTT
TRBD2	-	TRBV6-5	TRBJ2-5	CASSLGLAGLETQYF	TGTGCCAGCAGTCTCGGTCTAGCGGGGTTGGAGACCCAGTACTTC
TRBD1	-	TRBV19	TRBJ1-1	CASRGQGAGEAFF	TGTGCCAGTAGAGGACAGGGGGCGGGTGAAGCTTTCTTT
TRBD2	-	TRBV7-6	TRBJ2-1	CASSLVRLAEGNEQFF	TGTGCCAGCAGCTTAGTTCGTCTAGCGGAAGGCAATGAGCAGTTCTTC
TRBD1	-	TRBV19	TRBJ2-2	CASSTLRTGVTGELFF	TGTGCCAGTAGTACTCTAAGGACAGGAGTCACCGGGGAGCTGTTTTTT
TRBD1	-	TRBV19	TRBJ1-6	CASSSDRGRTPLHF	TGTGCCAGTAGCAGCGACAGGGGAAGAACACCCCTCCACTTT
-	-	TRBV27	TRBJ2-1	CASRAGDRGLYNEQFF	TGTGCCAGCCGCGCGGGTGACAGGGGACTATACAATGAGCAGTTCTTC
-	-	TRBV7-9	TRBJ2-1	CASSPLYNEQFF	TGTGCCAGCAGCCCTCTATACAATGAGCAGTTCTTC
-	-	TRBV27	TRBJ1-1	CASSSGVGSNTEAFF	TGTGCCAGCAGCTCCGGGGTGGGTTCGAACACTGAAGCTTTCTTT
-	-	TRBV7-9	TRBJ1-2	CASSFFRGDGYGYTF	TGTGCCAGCAGCTTCTTTCGGGGGGATGGCTATGGCTACACCTTC
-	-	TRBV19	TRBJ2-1	CASNQQRNNEQFF	TGTGCCAGTAACCAGCAGCGGAACAATGAGCAGTTCTTC
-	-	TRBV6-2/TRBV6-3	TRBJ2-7	CASSLRGSYEQYF	TGTGCCAGCAGCCTCAGGGGCTCCTACGAGCAGTACTTC
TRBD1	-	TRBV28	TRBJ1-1	CATRQGSEAFF	TGTGCCACTCGACAGGGGTCTGAAGCTTTCTTT
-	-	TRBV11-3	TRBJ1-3	CASSLGDSGNTIYF	TGTGCCAGCAGCTTAGGAGACTCTGGAAACACCATATATTTT
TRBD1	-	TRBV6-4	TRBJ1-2	CASSEGRGRGGYTF	TGTGCCAGCAGTGAGGGCAGGGGGCGCGGTGGCTACACCTTC
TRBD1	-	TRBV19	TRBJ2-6	CASSKGQVPGANVLTF	TGTGCCAGTAGTAAGGGACAGGTACCTGGGGCCAACGTCCTGACTTTC
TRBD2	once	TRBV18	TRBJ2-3	CASSPRAGGGTDTQYF	TGTGCCAGCTCACCACGAGCGGGAGGAGGCACAGATACGCAGTATTTT
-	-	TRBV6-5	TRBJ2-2	CASSYFIAVGSGELFF	TGTGCCAGCAGTTACTTTATAGCGGTTGGGTCCGGGGAGCTGTTTTTT
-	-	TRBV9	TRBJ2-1	CASSVLANSYNEQFF	TGTGCCAGCAGCGTGCTAGCGAACTCCTACAATGAGCAGTTCTTC
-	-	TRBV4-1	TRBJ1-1	CASSTHRRGEITEAFF	TGCGCCAGCAGCACACATCGACGGGGAGAGATAACTGAAGCTTTCTTT
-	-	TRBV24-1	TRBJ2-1	CATSSFSWSNEQFF	TGTGCCACCAGTAGCTTCTCTTGGAGCAATGAGCAGTTCTTC
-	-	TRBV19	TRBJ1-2	CASRGQGYNYGYTF	TGTGCCAGTAGGGGTCAGGGATACAACTATGGCTACACCTTC
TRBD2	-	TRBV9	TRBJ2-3	CASSFSGMTDTQYF	TGTGCCAGCAGCTTTAGCGGGATGACAGATACGCAGTATTTT
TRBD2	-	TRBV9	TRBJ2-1	CASSVETSGVSSYNEQFF	TGTGCCAGCAGCGTAGAGACTAGCGGGGTCAGCTCCTACAATGAGCAGTTCTTC
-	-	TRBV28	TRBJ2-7	CASSDRRISYEQYF	TGTGCCAGCAGTGACAGACGGATCTCCTACGAGCAGTACTTC
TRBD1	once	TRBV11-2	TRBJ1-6	CASSLRQGKGSPLHF	TGTGCCAGCAGCTTAAGACAGGGGAAGGGCTCACCCCTCCACTTT
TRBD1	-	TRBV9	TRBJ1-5	CASSVTGGNQPQHF	TGTGCCAGCAGCGTGACAGGGGGCAATCAGCCCCAGCATTTT
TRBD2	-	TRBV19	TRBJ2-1	CASHLAGTYNEQFF	TGTGCCAGTCACCTAGCGGGGACCTACAATGAGCAGTTCTTC
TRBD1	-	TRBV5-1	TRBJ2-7	CASSPGTGIYEQYF	TGCGCCAGCAGCCCTGGGACAGGGATATACGAGCAGTACTTC
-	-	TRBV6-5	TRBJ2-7	CASSPPVPYEQYF	TGTGCCAGCAGCCCCCCGGTTCCCTACGAGCAGTACTTC
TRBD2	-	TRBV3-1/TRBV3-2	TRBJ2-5	CASMVSGSIETQYF	TGTGCCAGCATGGTAAGCGGGAGTATTGAGACCCAGTACTTC
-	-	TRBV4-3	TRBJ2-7	CASSQDRETQYF	TGCGCCAGCAGCCAAGATAGGGAGACACAGTACTTC
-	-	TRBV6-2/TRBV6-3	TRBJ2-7	CASSGTDTDYEQYF	TGTGCCAGCAGTGGAACTGACACAGACTACGAGCAGTACTTC
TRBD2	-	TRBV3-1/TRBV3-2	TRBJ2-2	CASSQLAGITGELFF	TGTGCCAGCAGCCAGTTAGCGGGAATCACCGGGGAGCTGTTTTTT
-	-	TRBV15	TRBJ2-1	CATSLNRLYNEQFF	TGTGCCACCAGCTTGAACAGGTTGTACAATGAGCAGTTCTTC
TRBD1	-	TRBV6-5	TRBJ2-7	CASSYSGTVSYEQYF	TGTGCCAGCAGTTATTCCGGGACAGTCTCCTACGAGCAGTACTTC
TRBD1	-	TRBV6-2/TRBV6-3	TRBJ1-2	CASSVRTGSYGYTF	TGTGCCAGCAGTGTCCGGACAGGCAGCTATGGCTACACCTTC
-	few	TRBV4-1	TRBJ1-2	CASSQFPRVNYGYTF	TGCGCCAGCAGCCAATTTCCCAGGGTTAACTATGGCTACACCTTC
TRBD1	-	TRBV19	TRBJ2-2	CASRIQGTGELFF	TGTGCCAGTCGCATACAGGGGACCGGGGAGCTGTTTTTT
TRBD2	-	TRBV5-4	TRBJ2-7	CASSLDLAGGEQYF	TGTGCCAGCAGCTTGGACCTAGCGGGAGGCGAGCAGTACTTC
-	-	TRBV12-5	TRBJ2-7	CASGLTPRVYEQYF	TGTGCTAGTGGTTTGACGCCGAGAGTTTACGAGCAGTACTTC
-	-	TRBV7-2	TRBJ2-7	CASSLGQGKTYEQYF	TGTGCCAGCAGCTTAGGCCAGGGTAAAACCTACGAGCAGTACTTC
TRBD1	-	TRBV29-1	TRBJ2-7	CSVEVLGQVFYEQYF	TGCAGCGTTGAAGTTCTGGGACAGGTATTCTACGAGCAGTACTTC
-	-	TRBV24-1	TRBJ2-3	CATSDLQQGTDTQYF	TGTGCCACCAGTGATTTACAGCAGGGCACAGATACGCAGTATTTT
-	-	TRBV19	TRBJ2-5	CASSILGEVETQYF	TGTGCCAGTAGTATTTTGGGAGAGGTGGAGACCCAGTACTTC
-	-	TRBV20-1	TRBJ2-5	CSARTQETQYF	TGCAGTGCTAGAACACAAGAGACCCAGTACTTC